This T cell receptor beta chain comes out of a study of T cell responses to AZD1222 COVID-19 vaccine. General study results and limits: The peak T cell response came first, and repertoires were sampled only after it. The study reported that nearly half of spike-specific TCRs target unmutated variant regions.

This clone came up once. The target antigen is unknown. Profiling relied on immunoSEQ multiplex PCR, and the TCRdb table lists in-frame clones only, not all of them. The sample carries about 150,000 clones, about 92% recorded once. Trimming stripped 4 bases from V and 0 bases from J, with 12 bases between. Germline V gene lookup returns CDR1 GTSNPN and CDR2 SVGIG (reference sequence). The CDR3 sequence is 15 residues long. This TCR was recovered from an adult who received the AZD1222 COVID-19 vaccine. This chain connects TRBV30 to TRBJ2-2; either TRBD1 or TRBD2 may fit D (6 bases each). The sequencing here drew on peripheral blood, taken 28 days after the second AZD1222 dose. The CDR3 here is CAWKGGPTNTGELFF. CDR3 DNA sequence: TGTGCCTGGAAGGGGGGACCCACGAACACCGGGGAGCTGTTTTTT.